This TCR beta chain derives from a study of T cell responses to AZD1222 COVID-19 vaccine. Study-wide points: It should be noted that donors were predominantly white British and more often female, and clonal diversity was possibly underestimated. Repertoires were obtained solely post-peak T cell response.

Germline loops: CDR1 LGHDT, CDR2 YNNKEL (reference sequence). Trimming pared 0 bases from V and 9 bases from J, leaving 9 bases between. This CDR3 region has 13 residues. Remarks on this clone: Its antigen is currently unknown.

Clones were sequenced by immunoSEQ multiplex PCR, and TCRdb holds only the in-frame ones, with some missing. The data hold under 40,000 clones, with 85% to 90% observed a single time. The sequence came from an adult in good health. This sequence joins TRBV3-1 (or the pseudogene TRBV3-2) and TRBJ1-5; D is unresolved. Sequences were derived from peripheral blood, sampled on day 0 of AZD1222 vaccination. CDR3 in DNA: TGTGCCAGCAGCCAAGAGGGTTGGGGGCCCCAGCATTTT. Its protein is CASSQEGWGPQHF.